The next 28 T cell receptor beta chains were all read from a single sample in a study of shared clonotypes between healthy human individuals. Clones were read by immunoSEQ multiplex PCR, and TCRdb kept only the in-frame ones, dropping some. The sample lists over a million clones; about 75% were seen once. Sequencing input: memory CD4+ T cells sorted from blood. Noted subset: CD45RA-negative fraction. The receptor source for this set is a man between 18 and 29 years old in good health.

The rearrangement links TRBV6-1 to TRBJ1-1; D gene ambiguous. The CDR3 has 12 amino acids. Looked up from germline, CDR1 is MNHNS and CDR2 is SASEGT. The V end was cut by 6 bases, the J end by 11 bases, with 16 bases between. CDR3 nucleotide sequence: TGTGCCAGCAGAGACCTCCTTTTCCCCGCTTTCTTT. Its protein product is CASRDLLFPAFF.

This chain links TRBV5-5 with TRBJ1-5, with 8 bases that match TRBD1. This CDR3 comprises 15 residues. Germline V gene data show CDR1 as SGHKS and CDR2 as YYEKEE (reference sequence). J lost 5 bases, V lost 0 bases, and 4 bases had no gene match. CDR3 sequence (DNA): TGTGCCAGCAGCTTGGAGCCAGGGGGCTATCAGCCCCAGCATTTT. This encodes CASSLEPGGYQPQHF.

V usage is TRBV10-1 and J usage is TRBJ2-1; D may be TRBD1 or TRBD2 (6 bases each). Germline loops: CDR1 WNHNN, CDR2 SYGVQD (reference sequence). Trimming shortened V by 0 bases and J by 4 bases, and 7 bases separated the two germline ends. The length of the CDR3 is 14 residues. CDR3 residues: CASSESGGYNEQFF. The CDR3 DNA sequence: TGCGCCAGCAGTGAGTCAGGGGGGTACAATGAGCAGTTCTTC.

The V gene is TRBV9, the J gene TRBJ2-1; TRBD2 matches at 12 bases. The V gene's germline CDR1 is SGDLS and CDR2 YYNGEE. V trimming: 2 bases; J trimming: 6 bases; junction bases outside the gene matches: 9. The CDR3 contains 17 residues. CDR3 bases: TGTGCCAGCAGCGTGTCCCCGACTAGCGGGAGTGGCAATGAGCAGTTCTTC. Protein product: CASSVSPTSGSGNEQFF. The entire variable domain, with the rest obtained from reference TRBV9 and TRBJ2-1, is as follows: DSGVTQTPKHLITATGQRVTLRCSPRSGDLSVYWYQQSLDQGLQFLIQYYNGEERAKGNILERFSAQQFPDLHSELNLSSLELGDSALYFCASSVSPTSGSGNEQFFGPGTRLTVL.

The chain links TRBV30 to TRBJ1-5; 8 positions agree with TRBD1. The CDR3 spans 20 residues. CDR1 is GTSNPN, CDR2 SVGIG, per germline (reference sequence). Trimming cost V 2 bases and J 2 bases; bases outside gene matches: 20. This CDR3 reads CAWSKGTGNFLLRGNQPQHF. The CDR3 nucleotides are TGTGCCTGGAGTAAGGGGACAGGAAATTTTCTATTGAGGGGCAATCAGCCCCAGCATTTT.

Only a few counts were recorded for this clone. The chain couples TRBV2 to TRBJ2-5; D may be TRBD2 (6 bases). The ends were cut back, 0 bases at V and 2 bases at J, with 16 bases in the middle. This CDR3 spans 17 amino acids. CDR1 SNHLY and CDR2 FYNNEI come from the germline V gene. Written as DNA, the CDR3 is TGTGCCAGCAGTGAAGCGCTCGTTTCCGGGGGACAAGAGACCCAGTACTTC. This gives the protein CASSEALVSGGQETQYF.

V gene TRBV5-1 combines with J gene TRBJ2-3, with D possibly TRBD1 on 6 matching bases. V was shortened by 0 bases and J by 2 bases, with 22 bases between the two germline ends. This CDR3 spans 19 amino acids. The germline gives CDR1 SGHRS, CDR2 YFSETQ. CDR3 nucleotide sequence: TGCGCCAGCAGCTTGGGTTTGGGGGACACCCTTTTTATCACAGATACGCAGTATTTT. Its translation is CASSLGLGDTLFITDTQYF.

This clone was observed a few times. Here the CDR3 DNA reads TGTGCCAGCAGCGTGCAGGGAGGAGGGCCCGTCCATGAGCAGTTCTTC. Amino acid sequence: CASSVQGGGPVHEQFF. The V gene is TRBV9, the J gene TRBJ2-1; maybe TRBD2 (6 bases). The CDR3 is 16 residues long. Trimming took off 2 bases at V and 8 bases at J, with 20 bases between the two ends. CDR1 is SGDLS and CDR2 is YYNGEE in the germline V gene.

This sequence joins TRBV7-2 and TRBJ2-1, with 10 bases identical to TRBD2. Losses at the gene ends were 2 bases for V and 8 bases for J; bases not matched to a gene: 12. The germline CDR1 and CDR2 sequences are SGHTA and FQGNSA. The CDR3 totals 17 residues. CDR3 bases: TGTGCCAGCAGCTTAAATCCCGGGCTAGCGGGAGCCCATGAGCAGTTCTTC. This gives the protein CASSLNPGLAGAHEQFF.

The V call is TRBV27, the J call TRBJ2-3; no clear D gene. Germline-derived CDR1 and CDR2 are MNHEY and SMNVEV (reference sequence). This CDR3 comprises 17 residues. Between the trimmed V and J ends, which lost 5 bases and 2 bases, there was a span of 20 bases. The CDR3 protein is CASSGPIWRRFTDTQYF. CDR3 nucleotides: TGTGCCAGCAGTGGCCCGATCTGGCGGAGATTCACAGATACGCAGTATTTT.

The chain is built from TRBV28 and TRBJ2-1, with 8 bases that match TRBD2. Germline CDR1 is MDHEN and CDR2 is SYDVKM. The length of the CDR3 is 14 residues. The junction had 10 bases not matched to a gene; V was cut back by 8 bases and J by 7 bases. CDR3 loop: CASRRGAATNEQFF. In DNA form, the CDR3 reads TGTGCCAGCCGGCGGGGGGCCGCCACTAATGAGCAGTTCTTC.

The V and J genes are TRBV2 and TRBJ1-1, with TRBD1 matching 10 bases. V dropped 6 bases and J dropped 4; count of bases not matched to a gene: 5. The germline CDR1 and CDR2 sequences are SNHLY and FYNNEI. CDR3 size: 14 residues. CDR3 sequence (DNA): TGTGCCAGCAGGCCCCGGGACAGGGGCACTGAAGCTTTCTTT. Its translation is CASRPRDRGTEAFF.

J is TRBJ2-1 and V is TRBV10-2, with TRBD2 matching 11 bases. The CDR3 is made up of 13 amino acids. V trimming: 9 bases; J trimming: 5 bases; junction bases outside the gene matches: 3. From germline, CDR1 is WSHSY and CDR2 SAAADI. CDR3 nucleotide sequence: TGCGCCAGTCGACTAGCGGGAAACAATGAGCAGTTCTTC. This codes for CASRLAGNNEQFF.

V is TRBV7-8 and J is TRBJ1-3, with 11 bases aligning to TRBD1. The CDR3 loop spans 16 amino acids. CDR1 and CDR2 (germline): SGHVS, FQNEAQ. Trimming at V came to 3 bases and at J to 2 bases, leaving 3 bases not matched to a gene. CDR3 sequence (DNA): TGTGCCAGCAGCTTGGACAGGGGGCGTGCTGGAAACACCATATATTTT. Amino acid sequence: CASSLDRGRAGNTIYF.

The chain is built from TRBV11-2 and TRBJ1-3; D remains unclear. CDR1 is SGHAT, CDR2 FQNNGV, per germline. The CDR3 sequence is 14 residues long. V was clipped by 1 base and J by 4 bases, with 8 bases between them. DNA for the CDR3: TGTGCCAGCAGCTTAGCCGACTCAGGAAACACCATATATTTT. This gives the protein CASSLADSGNTIYF. The variable domain in full, with the rest retrieved from reference TRBV11-2 and TRBJ1-3, is EAGVAQSPRYKIIEKRQSVAFWCNPISGHATLYWYQQILGQGPKLLIQFQNNGVVDDSQLPKDRFSAERLKGVDSTLKIQPAKLEDSAVYLCASSLADSGNTIYFGEGSWLTVV.

This chain connects TRBV28 to TRBJ1-1; tentative D call: TRBD1 (6 bases). V dropped 5 bases and J dropped 4 bases, with 11 bases sitting between them. Per the germline V gene, CDR1 is MDHEN and CDR2 is SYDVKM. This CDR3 has 13 amino acids. The DNA for the CDR3 is TGTGCCAGCAGTAAACAGGGACGCACTGAAGCTTTCTTT. This codes for CASSKQGRTEAFF.

This clone was observed a few times. Other DNA sequences from this sample encode an identical CDR3 as well. This chain links TRBV30 with TRBJ1-2; TRBD1 agrees at 7 bases. Trimming at V came to 2 bases and at J to 4 bases, leaving 4 bases not matched to a gene. In germline, CDR1 is GTSNPN, CDR2 SVGIG (reference sequence). This CDR3 spans 13 amino acids. Here the CDR3 reads CAWSRTGVYGYTF. The CDR3 nucleotides are TGTGCCTGGAGTCGGACAGGAGTCTATGGCTACACCTTC.

The rearrangement joins TRBV10-3 to TRBJ2-1, with D unresolved. Germline V gives CDR1 ENHRY, CDR2 SYGVKD. The CDR3 runs to 12 residues. V lost 4 bases to trimming and J lost 8 bases, with 9 bases between them. CDR3 nucleotides: TGTGCCATCAGTGGAAATAGTGATGAGCAGTTCTTC. Translation gives CAISGNSDEQFF.

The rearrangement uses TRBV27 and TRBJ1-2, with D possibly TRBD1 on 6 matching bases. The CDR3 contains 17 residues. The germline V gene encodes CDR1 MNHEY and CDR2 SMNVEV (reference sequence). V was shortened by 3 bases and J by 4 bases, with 21 bases between the two germline ends. The CDR3: CASSFAGMEQGFYGYTF. The CDR3 DNA is TGTGCCAGCAGTTTTGCCGGAATGGAACAGGGCTTCTATGGCTACACCTTC.

The CDR3 here is CASSLGGEDTIYF. The CDR3 nucleotides are TGTGCCAGCAGCTTGGGAGGGGAAGACACCATATATTTT. The rearrangement links TRBV5-4 to TRBJ1-3; D is perhaps TRBD1 (5 bases). The V and J ends lost 0 bases and 8 bases respectively, with 9 bases between them. The CDR3 loop spans 13 amino acids. Germline V CDR1 and CDR2: SGHNT, YYREEE (reference sequence).

The genes are TRBV11-2 and TRBJ2-7, with TRBD2 matching 12 bases. J was trimmed by 7 bases and V by 7 bases; bases with no gene match: 8. Germline values: CDR1 SGHAT, CDR2 FQNNGV. The CDR3 extends over 14 amino acids. The CDR3 spells CASTRTSGALEQYF. The CDR3 nucleotides read TGTGCCAGCACCAGGACTAGCGGGGCCCTTGAGCAGTACTTC. The variable domain in full, with the rest retrieved from reference TRBV11-2 and TRBJ2-7, is EAGVAQSPRYKIIEKRQSVAFWCNPISGHATLYWYQQILGQGPKLLIQFQNNGVVDDSQLPKDRFSAERLKGVDSTLKIQPAKLEDSAVYLCASTRTSGALEQYFGPGTRLTVT.

Comment on this clone: Other DNA sequences within the sample encode an identical CDR3. The CDR3 DNA reads as TGCAGCGTTGAAGTCTACAATGAGCAGTTCTTC. Translating it yields CSVEVYNEQFF. The chain couples TRBV29-1 to TRBJ2-1; no definite D call. Trimming took off 1 base at V and 3 bases at J, with 1 base between the two ends. CDR3 length equals 11 residues. Germline V gene sequence: CDR1 SQVTM, CDR2 ANQGSEA.

The CDR3 nucleotides are TGTGCCTGGAGAAGGGCCTCGGTGACCTACGAGCAGTACTTC. Translated: CAWRRASVTYEQYF. J is TRBJ2-7 and V is TRBV30; D uncertain. Trimming pared 3 bases from V and 2 bases from J, leaving 14 bases between. The germline V gene encodes CDR1 GTSNPN and CDR2 SVGIG (reference sequence). The CDR3 sequence is 14 residues long.

This clone was recorded a few times. This sequence joins TRBV6-1 and TRBJ2-3; tentatively, D is TRBD2 (5 bases). Germline loops: CDR1 MNHNS, CDR2 SASEGT. The CDR3 has 15 amino acids. V gave up 5 bases and J gave up 4 bases, with 16 bases separating them. The CDR3 region has the DNA TGTGCCAGCAGTCAGAGTTCTAGCTTTCCAGATACGCAGTATTTT. The encoded protein is CASSQSSSFPDTQYF.

Note on this clone: At one end the junction does not follow the germline gene, possibly because of a read error. The V call is TRBV7-7, the J call TRBJ1-4; no firm D call. This CDR3 has 13 residues. Germline-derived CDR1 and CDR2 are SSHAT and FNYEAQ (reference sequence). The CDR3, as DNA: TGTGCTAGCAGCTTTTCAGTTACGGAAAAACTGTTTTTT. This codes for CASSFSVTEKLFF.

This clone was observed a single time. The chain combines TRBV6-1 with TRBJ2-7; TRBD1 might be the D (5 bases). V was cut by 3 bases and J by 2 bases, with 14 bases left in between. This CDR3 is built from 15 residues. Germline-derived CDR1 and CDR2 are MNHNS and SASEGT. CDR3 in amino acids: CASSEMGPGTYEQYF. In nucleotides, the CDR3 is TGTGCCAGCAGTGAGATGGGGCCAGGAACCTACGAGCAGTACTTC.

The chain recombines TRBV28 with TRBJ1-2, with D hard to call. This CDR3 region has 13 residues. Germline CDR1 is MDHEN and CDR2 is SYDVKM. V lost 7 bases, J lost 0 bases, and 9 bases lay in between. CDR3 sequence reads: CASNTATNYGYTF. The CDR3 DNA is TGTGCCAGCAATACAGCTACTAACTATGGCTACACCTTC.

The V call is TRBV29-1, the J call TRBJ2-7; D remains ambiguous. The length of the CDR3 is 12 residues. The V gene's germline CDR1 is SQVTM and CDR2 ANQGSEA. V was clipped by 0 bases and J by 8 bases, with 11 bases between them. The CDR3 DNA is TGCAGCGTTGAAGATTTGGGTCGCAAGCAGTACTTC. It is translated as CSVEDLGRKQYF.